This T cell receptor (beta chain) is from a study of metastatic and nonmetastatic thyroid tumors. Study background: Samples came from malignant and benign thyroid patients, and repertoires were compared across blood and tumor or nodule tissue.

Study-level points and caveats: In both blood and tumor samples, TCR beta diversity was reported significantly higher for malignant than benign nodules.

The entire patient cohort was treatment-naive prior to thyroid surgery. This clone was recorded at least ten times. As yet, its antigen is unknown. This clone may be a read error of a much larger clone one base away. In the same sample, other DNA sequences code for this CDR3. The length of the CDR3 is 15 residues. Per the germline V gene, CDR1 is SGHTS and CDR2 is YDEGEE. Trimming shortened V by 1 base and J by 4 bases, and 12 bases separated the two germline ends. Original handling: For papillary thyroid cancer, a distant-metastasis classifier was constructed from CDR3 differences observed across clinicopathological groups. TCRdb reprocessed the PCR reads via MiXCR. V and J calls and clone size were set by TCRdb, not the authors. The data contain around 30,000 clones, about 20% of them singletons.

This chain connects TRBV5-8 to TRBJ1-3; no clear D gene. The receptor was derived from a female donor with papillary thyroid cancer or a benign thyroid nodule (not recorded which). Some clones in this sample may be carry-over from other donors' samples. Sequences were obtained from blood. The CDR3 here is CASSLSTYSGNTIYF. The CDR3 nucleotides are TGTGCCAGCAGCTTGAGCACTTACTCCGGAAACACCATATATTTT.